These T cell receptor beta chains were read from a single sample in a study of T cell responses to AZD1222 COVID-19 vaccine. Method: immunoSEQ multiplex PCR; TCRdb's copy keeps in-frame clones and lacks some. The table lists around 190,000 clones, approximately 94% of them singletons. The starting material was peripheral blood, obtained 28 days after the second AZD1222 dose. Receptors originate from an adult who received the AZD1222 COVID-19 vaccine. Each CDR3 is given with its conserved first and last residue. D genes are given only for firm matches. Clone size is shown for a subset of rows, as once, few, many or a class of expanded clone.

d_gene	abundance	len	v_gene	j_gene	CDR3aa	CDR3nt
.	.	17	TRBV11-1	TRBJ2-3	CASSLALGRGHTDTQYF	TGTGCCAGCAGCTTAGCCCTAGGGCGGGGCCACACAGATACGCAGTATTTT
.	.	14	TRBV11-2	TRBJ2-2	CASSSDLVTGELFF	TGTGCCAGCAGTTCCGACCTAGTCACCGGGGAGCTGTTTTTT
.	.	17	TRBV28	TRBJ1-2	CASSLYRQGSPNYGYTF	TGTGCCAGCAGTTTATACAGGCAGGGATCTCCTAACTATGGCTACACCTTC
TRBD1	once	15	TRBV7-9	TRBJ2-3	CASSLARQGTDTQYF	TGTGCCAGCAGCCTAGCGAGACAGGGGACAGATACGCAGTATTTT
.	.	19	TRBV10-3	TRBJ1-2	CAISYKLKDGRLANYGYTF	TGTGCCATCAGTTATAAATTGAAGGACGGCCGATTAGCTAACTATGGCTACACCTTC
.	.	16	TRBV6-2/TRBV6-3	TRBJ2-5	CASSYIRPSPRETQYF	TGTGCCAGCAGTTATATTCGTCCTAGCCCCCGAGAGACCCAGTACTTC
TRBD1	.	13	TRBV7-9	TRBJ2-3	CALMGRGLDTQYF	TGTGCCCTTATGGGCAGGGGGTTAGATACGCAGTATTTT
TRBD2	.	17	TRBV11-3	TRBJ2-3	CASSPGLAGPSTDTQYF	TGTGCCAGCAGCCCAGGACTAGCGGGGCCTTCCACAGATACGCAGTATTTT
.	.	14	TRBV5-4	TRBJ1-1	CASSGTPDPGGAFF	TGTGCCAGCAGCGGCACCCCGGACCCGGGGGGGGCTTTCTTT
TRBD2	.	18	TRBV3-1/TRBV3-2	TRBJ2-7	CASSQGAPLAGSSYEQYF	TGTGCCAGCAGCCAAGGGGCCCCACTAGCGGGGAGCTCCTACGAGCAGTACTTC
TRBD1	.	15	TRBV6-5	TRBJ2-3	CASSRLTGSTDTQYF	TGTGCCAGCAGTAGACTGACAGGGAGCACAGATACGCAGTATTTT
.	.	10	TRBV6-5	TRBJ1-1	CASSYGEAFF	TGTGCCAGCAGTTATGGTGAAGCTTTCTTT
.	once	16	TRBV30	TRBJ2-3	CAWSPGTPSFRDTQYF	TGTGCCTGGAGCCCCGGGACTCCGTCATTCCGTGATACGCAGTATTTT
TRBD1	.	12	TRBV19	TRBJ1-2	CASRDSNYGYTF	TGTGCCAGTCGGGACAGCAACTATGGCTACACCTTC
.	.	15	TRBV12-5	TRBJ2-1	CASGLVTGKKGEQFF	TGTGCTAGTGGTTTGGTAACAGGAAAAAAGGGTGAGCAGTTCTTC
.	.	15	TRBV5-6	TRBJ2-3	CASSLVWAGALTQYF	TGTGCCAGCAGCCTTGTATGGGCCGGGGCCCTTACGCAGTATTTT
.	.	14	TRBV7-2	TRBJ1-4	CASSLAGGNEKLFF	TGTGCCAGCAGCTTAGCCGGAGGTAATGAAAAACTGTTTTTT
TRBD2	few	18	TRBV24-1	TRBJ2-1	CATSDSSGRALSTNEQFF	TGTGCCACCAGTGATAGTAGCGGGAGGGCCCTCTCTACTAATGAGCAGTTCTTC
TRBD1	once	13	TRBV6-5	TRBJ1-2	CASSYRTGYGYTF	TGTGCCAGCAGTTACCGGACAGGGTATGGCTACACCTTC
.	.	14	TRBV5-6	TRBJ2-3	CASTRDTRTDTQYF	TGTGCCAGCACCCGGGACACCCGCACAGATACGCAGTATTTT
.	.	14	TRBV6-5	TRBJ1-2	CASSTGIGSYGYTF	TGTGCCAGCAGTACCGGGATAGGTTCCTATGGCTACACCTTC
.	once	14	TRBV14	TRBJ2-7	CASSLIPGFYEQYF	TGTGCCAGCAGCCTCATCCCCGGGTTCTACGAGCAGTACTTC